This paragraph reports one T cell receptor beta chain. Its antigen is not identified. This specimen belongs to a study of shared clonotypes between healthy human individuals. Study in general: Participating donors consisted of a couple of women and a few men aged 18 to 49. Study findings and constraints: Exclusively blood specimens were collected; tissue repertoires likely differ.

Assay used: immunoSEQ multiplex PCR; TCRdb lists only in-frame clones, some missing. Of 400,000 to 600,000 clones in the sample, about 79% are singletons; the top ten hold around 13%. CDR3 size: 15 residues. V dropped 1 base and J dropped 2 bases, with 12 bases sitting between them. Germline V gives CDR1 LGHNA, CDR2 YSLEER. The clonotype originates from a middle-aged woman in good health. Some clones in this sample may be carry-over from other donors' samples. Sequences were obtained from PBMCs. V and J are TRBV4-3 and TRBJ2-7; tentative D call: TRBD2 (6 bases). The CDR3 is CASSQVALATYEQYF. CDR3 sequence (DNA): TGCGCCAGCAGCCAAGTTGCACTAGCCACCTACGAGCAGTACTTC.